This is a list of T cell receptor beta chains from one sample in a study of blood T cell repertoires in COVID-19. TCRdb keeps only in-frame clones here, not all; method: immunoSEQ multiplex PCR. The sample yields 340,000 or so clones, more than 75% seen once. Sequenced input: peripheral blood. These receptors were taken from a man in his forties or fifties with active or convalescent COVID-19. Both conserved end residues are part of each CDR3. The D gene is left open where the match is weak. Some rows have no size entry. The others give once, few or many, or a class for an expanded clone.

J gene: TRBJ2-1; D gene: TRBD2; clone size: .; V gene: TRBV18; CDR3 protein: CASSLPGLGFYEQFF; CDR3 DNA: TGTGCCAGCTCACTTCCGGGACTAGGATTTTATGAGCAGTTCTTC
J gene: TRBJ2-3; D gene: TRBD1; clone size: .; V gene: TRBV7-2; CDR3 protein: CASSLEKPRGSTQYF; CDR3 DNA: TGTGCCAGCAGCTTAGAGAAGCCCAGGGGGAGTACGCAGTATTTT
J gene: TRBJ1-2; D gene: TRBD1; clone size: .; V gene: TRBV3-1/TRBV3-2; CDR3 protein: CASSPQQGHYGYTF; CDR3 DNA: TGTGCCAGCAGCCCTCAACAGGGGCACTATGGCTACACCTTC
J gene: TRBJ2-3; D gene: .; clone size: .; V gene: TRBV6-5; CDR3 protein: CASRAPGLSTDTQYF; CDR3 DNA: TGTGCCAGCAGAGCCCCGGGACTGAGCACAGATACGCAGTATTTT
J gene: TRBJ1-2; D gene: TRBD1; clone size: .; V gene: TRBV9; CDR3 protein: CASSPRQGGGYTF; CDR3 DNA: TGTGCCAGCAGCCCCCGGCAGGGGGGAGGCTACACCTTC
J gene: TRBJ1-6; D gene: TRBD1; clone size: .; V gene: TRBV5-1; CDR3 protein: CASSTTGEFNSPLHF; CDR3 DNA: TGCGCCAGCAGCACGACAGGGGAATTTAACTCACCCCTCCACTTT
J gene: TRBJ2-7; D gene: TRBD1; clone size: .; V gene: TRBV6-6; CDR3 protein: CASSYSGQGSREQYF; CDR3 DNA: TGTGCCAGCAGTTATTCTGGACAGGGGTCTAGGGAGCAGTACTTC
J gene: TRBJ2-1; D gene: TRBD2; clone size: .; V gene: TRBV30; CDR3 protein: CAWRGLAGGSYNEQFF; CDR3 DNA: TGTGCCTGGAGGGGTCTAGCGGGGGGATCCTACAATGAGCAGTTCTTC
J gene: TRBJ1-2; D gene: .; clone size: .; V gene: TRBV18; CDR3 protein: CASSPPETRVYGYTF; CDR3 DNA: TGTGCCAGCTCACCACCCGAGACGCGGGTATATGGCTACACCTTC
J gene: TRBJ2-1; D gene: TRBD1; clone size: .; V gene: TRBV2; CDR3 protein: CARRILPGQGASEYYNEQFF; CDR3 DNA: TGTGCCAGGAGAATCCTTCCGGGACAGGGGGCTTCTGAATACTACAATGAGCAGTTCTTC
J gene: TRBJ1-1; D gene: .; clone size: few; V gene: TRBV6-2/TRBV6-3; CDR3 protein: CASSWTAATEAFF; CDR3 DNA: TGTGCCAGCAGTTGGACAGCCGCTACTGAAGCTTTCTTT
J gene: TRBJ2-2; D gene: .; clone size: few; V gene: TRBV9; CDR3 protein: CASSVARWPGELFF; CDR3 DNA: TGTGCCAGCAGCGTAGCTCGATGGCCCGGGGAGCTGTTTTTT
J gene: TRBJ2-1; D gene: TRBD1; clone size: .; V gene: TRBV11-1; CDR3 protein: CASSRTTGEYNEQFF; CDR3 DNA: TGTGCCAGCAGCCGAACGACAGGGGAATACAATGAGCAGTTCTTC
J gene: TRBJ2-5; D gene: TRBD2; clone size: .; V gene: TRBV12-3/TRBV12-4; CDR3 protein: CASSRGVWETQYF; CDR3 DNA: TGTGCCAGCAGCCGGGGGGTATGGGAGACCCAGTACTTC
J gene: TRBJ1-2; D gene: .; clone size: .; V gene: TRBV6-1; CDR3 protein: CASSEDSNYGYTF; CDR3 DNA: TGTGCCAGCAGTGAAGACAGTAACTATGGCTACACCTTC
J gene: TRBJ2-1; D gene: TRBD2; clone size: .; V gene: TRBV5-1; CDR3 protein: CASSLLERGSYNEQFF; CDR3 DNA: TGCGCCAGCAGCTTATTAGAGCGGGGTTCCTACAATGAGCAGTTCTTC
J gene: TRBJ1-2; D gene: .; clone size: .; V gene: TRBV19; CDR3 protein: CASSISGDYGYTF; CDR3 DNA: TGTGCCAGTAGTATATCCGGGGACTATGGCTACACCTTC
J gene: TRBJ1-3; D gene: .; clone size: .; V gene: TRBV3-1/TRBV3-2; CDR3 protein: CASSQDPGAAGNTIYF; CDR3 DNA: TGTGCCAGCAGCCAAGATCCTGGGGCCGCTGGAAACACCATATATTTT
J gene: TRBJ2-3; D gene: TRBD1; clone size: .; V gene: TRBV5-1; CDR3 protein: CASSLGRDRATDTQYF; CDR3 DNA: TGCGCCAGCAGCTTGGGCCGGGACAGGGCAACAGATACGCAGTATTTT
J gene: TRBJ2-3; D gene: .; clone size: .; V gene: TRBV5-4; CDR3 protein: CASSLGIPTSTDTQYF; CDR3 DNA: TGTGCCAGCAGCTTGGGCATCCCTACTAGCACAGATACGCAGTATTTT
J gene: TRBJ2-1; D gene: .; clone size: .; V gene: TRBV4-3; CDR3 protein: CASSQTYNEQFF; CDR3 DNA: TGCGCCAGCAGCCAAACATACAATGAGCAGTTCTTC
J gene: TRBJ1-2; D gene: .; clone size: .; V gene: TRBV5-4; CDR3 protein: CASSFYKNYGYTF; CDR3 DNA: TGTGCCAGCAGCTTTTACAAAAATTATGGCTACACCTTC
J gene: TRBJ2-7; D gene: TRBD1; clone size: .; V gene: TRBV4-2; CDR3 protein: CASSPNRDSYEQYF; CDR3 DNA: TGTGCCAGCAGCCCCAACCGGGACAGCTACGAGCAGTACTTC
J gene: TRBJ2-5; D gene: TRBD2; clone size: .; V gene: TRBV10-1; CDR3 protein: CASSEGTSGKETQYF; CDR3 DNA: TGCGCCAGCAGTGAGGGGACTAGCGGGAAAGAGACCCAGTACTTC
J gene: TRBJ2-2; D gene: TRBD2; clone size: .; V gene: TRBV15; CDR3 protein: CATSRAGTSSGELFF; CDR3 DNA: TGTGCCACCAGCAGAGCCGGGACTAGCTCCGGGGAGCTGTTTTTT
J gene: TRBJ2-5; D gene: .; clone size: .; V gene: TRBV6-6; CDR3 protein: CASSLLSGRYQETQYF; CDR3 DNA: TGTGCCAGCAGTTTATTAAGCGGGCGGTACCAAGAGACCCAGTACTTC
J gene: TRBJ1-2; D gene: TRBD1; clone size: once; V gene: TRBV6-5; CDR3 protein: CASSHRGPYGYTF; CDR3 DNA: TGTGCCAGCAGCCACAGGGGGCCCTATGGCTACACCTTC
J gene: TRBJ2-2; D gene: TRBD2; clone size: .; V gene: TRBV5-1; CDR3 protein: CASSLGAGGTGELFF; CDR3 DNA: TGCGCCAGCAGCTTGGGAGCGGGAGGCACCGGGGAGCTGTTTTTT
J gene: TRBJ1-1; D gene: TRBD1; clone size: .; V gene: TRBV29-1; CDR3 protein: CSVGTGGMNTEAFF; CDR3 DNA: TGCAGCGTTGGGACAGGGGGCATGAACACTGAAGCTTTCTTT
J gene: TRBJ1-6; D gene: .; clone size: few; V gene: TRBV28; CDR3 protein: CASNPGSRDNSPLHF; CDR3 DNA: TGTGCCAGCAATCCCGGGTCCAGGGATAATTCACCCCTCCACTTT
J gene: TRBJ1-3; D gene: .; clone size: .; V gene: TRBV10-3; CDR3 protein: CATTTGDSGNTIYF; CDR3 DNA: TGTGCCACCACGACAGGAGACTCTGGAAACACCATATATTTT
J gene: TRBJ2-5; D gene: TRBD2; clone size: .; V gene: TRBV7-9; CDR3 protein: CASSRLAGGKETQYF; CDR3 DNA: TGTGCCAGCAGCCGACTAGCGGGGGGGAAGGAGACCCAGTACTTC
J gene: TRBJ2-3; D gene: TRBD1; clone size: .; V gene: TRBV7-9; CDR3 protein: CASSFGQGGTDTQYF; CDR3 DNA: TGTGCCAGCAGCTTCGGACAGGGGGGGACAGATACGCAGTATTTT
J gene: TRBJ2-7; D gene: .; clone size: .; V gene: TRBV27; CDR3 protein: CASRGGTSYEQYF; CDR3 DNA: TGTGCCAGTCGAGGGGGTACGTCCTACGAGCAGTACTTC
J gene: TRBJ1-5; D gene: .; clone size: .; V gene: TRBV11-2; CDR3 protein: CASSSRGSNQPQHF; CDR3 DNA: TGTGCCAGCAGCTCTAGGGGTTCCAATCAGCCCCAGCATTTT
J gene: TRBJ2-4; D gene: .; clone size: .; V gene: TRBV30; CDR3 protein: CAWRTEGANIQYF; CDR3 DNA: TGTGCCTGGAGAACGGAGGGGGCGAACATTCAGTACTTC
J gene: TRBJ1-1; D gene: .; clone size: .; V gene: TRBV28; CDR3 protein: CASSSGAETEAFF; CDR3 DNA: TGTGCCAGCAGTTCAGGGGCTGAAACTGAAGCTTTCTTT
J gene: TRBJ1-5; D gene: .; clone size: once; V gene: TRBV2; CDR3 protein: CASSTEEGQPQHF; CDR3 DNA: TGTGCCAGCAGCACAGAGGAGGGGCAGCCCCAGCATTTT
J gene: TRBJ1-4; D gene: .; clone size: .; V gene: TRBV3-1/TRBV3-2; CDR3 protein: CASSQVGGPEKLFF; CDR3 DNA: TGTGCCAGCAGCCAAGTTGGGGGCCCCGAAAAACTGTTTTTT
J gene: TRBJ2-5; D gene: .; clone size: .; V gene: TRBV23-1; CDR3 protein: CASSQGSAYQETQYF; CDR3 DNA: TGCGCCAGCAGTCAAGGCAGCGCCTACCAAGAGACCCAGTACTTC
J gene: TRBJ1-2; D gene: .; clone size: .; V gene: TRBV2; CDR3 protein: CASSGGRGSYYGYTF; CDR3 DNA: TGTGCCAGCAGTGGGGGAAGGGGGTCTTACTATGGCTACACCTTC
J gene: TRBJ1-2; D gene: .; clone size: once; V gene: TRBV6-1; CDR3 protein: CASSEGAKNYGYTF; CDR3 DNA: TGTGCCAGCAGTGAGGGGGCTAAGAACTATGGCTACACCTTC
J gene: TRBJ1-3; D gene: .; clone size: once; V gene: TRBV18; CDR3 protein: CASSPTGTPGSGNTIYF; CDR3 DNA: TGTGCCAGCTCACCAACGGGGACACCCGGCTCTGGAAACACCATATATTTT
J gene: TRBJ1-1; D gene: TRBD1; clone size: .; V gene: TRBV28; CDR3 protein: CASSSGGWGTEAFF; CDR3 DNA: TGTGCCAGCAGTTCAGGGGGCTGGGGGACTGAAGCTTTCTTT
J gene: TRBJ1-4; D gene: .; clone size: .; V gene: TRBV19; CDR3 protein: CASVNRAGANEKLFF; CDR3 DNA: TGTGCCAGTGTCAACAGGGCAGGGGCTAATGAAAAACTGTTTTTT
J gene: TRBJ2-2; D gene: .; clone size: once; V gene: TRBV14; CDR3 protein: CASSPRGARNTGELFF; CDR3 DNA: TGTGCCAGCAGCCCCCGGGGGGCGAGAAACACCGGGGAGCTGTTTTTT
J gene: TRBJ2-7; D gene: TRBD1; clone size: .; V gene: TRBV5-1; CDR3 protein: CASSLGTGGAYEQYF; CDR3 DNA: TGCGCCAGCAGCTTGGGGACAGGGGGCGCCTACGAGCAGTACTTC
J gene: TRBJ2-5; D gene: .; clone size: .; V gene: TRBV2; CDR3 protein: CASAEDSLGETQYF; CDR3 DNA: TGTGCCAGCGCTGAGGACTCTTTGGGAGAGACCCAGTACTTC
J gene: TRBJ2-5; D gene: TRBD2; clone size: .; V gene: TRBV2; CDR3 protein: CASSEVGLADAGTQYF; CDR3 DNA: TGTGCCAGCAGTGAAGTCGGACTAGCGGACGCAGGGACCCAGTACTTC
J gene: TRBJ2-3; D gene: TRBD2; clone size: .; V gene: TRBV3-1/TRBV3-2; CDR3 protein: CASSQAGTRNTDTQYF; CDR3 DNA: TGTGCCAGCAGCCAAGCGGGGACTAGGAACACAGATACGCAGTATTTT
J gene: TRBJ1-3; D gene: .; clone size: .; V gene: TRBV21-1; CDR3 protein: CASSKREYGRGHSGNTIYF; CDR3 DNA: TGTGCCAGCAGCAAACGGGAATACGGCAGGGGTCACTCTGGAAACACCATATATTTT
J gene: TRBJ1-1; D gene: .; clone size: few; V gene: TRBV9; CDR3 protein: CASSVGAMGGNTEAFF; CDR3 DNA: TGTGCCAGCAGCGTAGGAGCGATGGGGGGGAACACTGAAGCTTTCTTT
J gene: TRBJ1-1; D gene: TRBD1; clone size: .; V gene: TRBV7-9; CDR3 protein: CASSLTGYRAEAFF; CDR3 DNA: TGTGCCAGCAGCCTGACAGGGTATCGCGCTGAAGCTTTCTTT
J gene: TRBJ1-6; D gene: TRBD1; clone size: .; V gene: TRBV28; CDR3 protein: CASSPPAGTGRSPLHF; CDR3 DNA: TGTGCCAGCAGCCCACCTGCGGGGACAGGGAGATCACCCCTCCACTTT
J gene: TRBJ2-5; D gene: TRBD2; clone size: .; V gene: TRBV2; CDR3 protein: CASRAQGGRGETQYF; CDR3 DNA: TGTGCCAGCAGGGCCCAGGGCGGGAGAGGGGAGACCCAGTACTTC
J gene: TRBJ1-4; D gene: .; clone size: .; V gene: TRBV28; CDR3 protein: CAIRGGGDEKLFF; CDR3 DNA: TGTGCCATCCGGGGGGGAGGAGATGAAAAACTGTTTTTT
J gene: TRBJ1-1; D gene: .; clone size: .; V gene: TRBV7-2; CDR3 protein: CASSFRGRQETEAFF; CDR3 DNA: TGTGCCAGCAGCTTCCGTGGGAGACAAGAGACTGAAGCTTTCTTT
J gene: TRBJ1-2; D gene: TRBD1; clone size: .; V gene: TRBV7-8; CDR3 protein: CASSPSMDRGYRGYTF; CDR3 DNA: TGTGCCAGCAGCCCTTCTATGGACAGGGGATATCGGGGCTACACCTTC
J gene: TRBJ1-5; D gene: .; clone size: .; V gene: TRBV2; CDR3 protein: CASSMGAAQPQHF; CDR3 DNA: TGTGCCAGCAGTATGGGGGCCGCACAGCCCCAGCATTTT